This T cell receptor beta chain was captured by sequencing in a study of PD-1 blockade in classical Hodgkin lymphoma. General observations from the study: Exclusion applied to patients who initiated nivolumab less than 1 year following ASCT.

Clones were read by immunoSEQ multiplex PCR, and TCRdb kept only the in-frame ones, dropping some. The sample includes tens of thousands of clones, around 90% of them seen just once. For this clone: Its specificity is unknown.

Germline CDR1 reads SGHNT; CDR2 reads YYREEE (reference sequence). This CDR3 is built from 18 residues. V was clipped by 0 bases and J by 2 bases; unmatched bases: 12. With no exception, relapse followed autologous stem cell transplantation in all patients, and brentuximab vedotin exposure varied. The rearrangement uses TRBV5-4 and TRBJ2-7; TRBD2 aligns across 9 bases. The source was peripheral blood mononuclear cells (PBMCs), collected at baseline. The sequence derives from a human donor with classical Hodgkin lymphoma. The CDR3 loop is CASSLAGASGKLTYEQYF. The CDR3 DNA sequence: TGTGCCAGCAGCTTGGCTGGGGCTAGCGGGAAACTCACCTACGAGCAGTACTTC.